One sample yielded the 10 T cell receptor beta chains listed below, sequenced in a study of vaccination and CD4 T cells after COVID-19. These TCRs are of unknown antigen specificity. Sequencing of the DNA from cultured CD4+ T cells was carried out with the Oncomine TCR Beta short-read assay. MiXCR, run by TCRdb on the PCR reads, gives a single entry per CDR3 protein. Of 25,000 to 30,000 distinct CDR3 sequences in the sample, 36% were seen once. This sample's time point: late sampling 161 to 241 days after vaccination in a few convalescent patients. Sample treatment: roughly ten-day PBMC culture with coronavirus spike peptide pools or control peptides (ViraFEST assay). This material consisted of CD4+ T cells from blood, cultured in vitro, taken about 7 months after SARS-CoV-2 vaccination. The receptors were sampled from a human donor who had recovered from COVID-19.

V is TRBV10-3 and J is TRBJ2-7, with 12 bases that match TRBD1. The ends lost 10 bases at V and 4 bases at J; junction bases unmatched: 2. The CDR3 runs to 12 residues. Per the germline V gene, CDR1 is ENHRY and CDR2 is SYGVKD. In nucleotides, the CDR3 is TGTGCCACGGGACAGGGGGCATACGAGCAGTACTTC. Its protein is CATGQGAYEQYF.

The chain joins TRBV29-1 to TRBJ2-5; 13 bases map to TRBD2. The germline V gene has CDR1 SQVTM and CDR2 ANQGSEA. V shed 4 bases, J shed 4 bases, and the junction held 9 bases outside the gene matches. This CDR3 contains 16 residues. The CDR3 protein is CSVGGTSGRARETQYF. Here the CDR3 DNA reads TGCAGCGTTGGGGGTACTAGCGGGAGGGCGAGAGAGACCCAGTACTTC.

This clonotype was recorded a few times. The chain couples TRBV2 to TRBJ2-5; 8 bases map to TRBD2. The ends lost 6 bases at V and 5 bases at J; junction bases unmatched: 11. The V gene's germline CDR1 is SNHLY and CDR2 FYNNEI. The CDR3 consists of 15 residues. CDR3 nucleotides: TGTGCCAGCAGCGCCCAGCGAGCGGGAGCGGAGACCCAGTACTTC. Encoded protein: CASSAQRAGAETQYF.

This clonotype has more than one count but fewer than ten. The rearrangement joins TRBV28 to TRBJ2-1, with 7 bases aligning to TRBD1. Germline lookup yields CDR1 MDHEN and CDR2 SYDVKM. This CDR3 has 14 residues. V lost 2 bases and J lost 4; bases outside the gene matches: 2. The CDR3 sequence: CASSLPGQYNEQFF. CDR3 DNA sequence: TGTGCCAGCAGTTTACCGGGACAGTACAATGAGCAGTTCTTC.

This chain uses TRBV4-1 with TRBJ2-5, with TRBD2 as a possible D gene (5 bases). The CDR3 loop spans 17 amino acids. Germline values: CDR1 MGHRA, CDR2 YSYEKL. V was trimmed by 3 bases and J by 4 bases, leaving 21 bases between them. This CDR3 reads CASSQPYRGGEGETQYF. CDR3 DNA: TGCGCCAGCAGCCAGCCCTATCGGGGTGGTGAAGGAGAGACCCAGTACTTC.

This clonotype showed up just a few times. This sequence joins TRBV2 and TRBJ1-5; D not resolved. The germline gives CDR1 SNHLY, CDR2 FYNNEI. CDR3 length: 14 amino acids. V gave up 4 bases and J gave up 1 base, with 8 bases separating them. CDR3 nucleotides: TGTGCCAGCAGTGCTGGGTCGAGCAATCAGCCCCAGCATTTT. Amino acids: CASSAGSSNQPQHF.

The chain joins TRBV6-1 to TRBJ2-7; 7 nucleotides agree with TRBD2. Trimming removed 7 bases from V and 2 bases from J; junction bases left unmatched: 8. Germline V CDR1 and CDR2: MNHNS, SASEGT. The CDR3 sequence is 14 residues long. The CDR3 region is CASTRETSTYEQYF. The CDR3 nucleotides are TGTGCCAGCACGCGGGAGACATCAACCTACGAGCAGTACTTC.

The chain employs TRBV24-1 and TRBJ1-1; 8 nucleotides match TRBD1. CDR1 is KGHDR, CDR2 SFDVKD, per germline. The junction had 2 bases not matched to a gene; V was cut back by 9 bases and J by 6 bases. The CDR3 totals 11 residues. CDR3 sequence (DNA): TGTGCCACCTCACAGGGGGCTGAAGCTTTCTTT. Its protein is CATSQGAEAFF.

This clonotype was seen a single time. The CDR3 DNA reads as TGTGCCAGCAGCTTAGATTGGCTAGCGGGGACAGATACGCAGTATTTT. Its protein product is CASSLDWLAGTDTQYF. The chain recombines TRBV7-2 with TRBJ2-3; 9 nucleotides match TRBD2. Losses at the gene ends were 1 base for V and 3 bases for J; bases not matched to a gene: 5. CDR3 length: 16 residues. Germline assignment: CDR1 SGHTA and CDR2 FQGNSA.

There are a few counts of this clonotype. The genes are TRBV21-1 and TRBJ1-2. TRBV21-1 is listed as a pseudogene. CDR3 size: 17 residues. The CDR3 region is CASSKVAGPLANYGYTF. The CDR3 DNA sequence: TGTGCCAGCAGCAAAGTCGCGGGGCCCTTAGCTAACTATGGCTACACCTTC.